These 26 T cell receptor beta chains share one sample of origin, sequenced in a study of blood T cell repertoires in COVID-19. Here immunoSEQ multiplex PCR was the method, and the copy in TCRdb shows in-frame clones only, minus some. This table holds some 220,000 clones, 80% to 90% found once. The material sequenced was PBMCs or T cells enriched from blood (not recorded which). These TCRs come from a young woman in a cohort exposed to, infected with or recovered from COVID-19 (not recorded which).

As DNA, the CDR3 is TGTGCCAGTAGTATTGGGGGGACAGCTTTAAACTATGGCTACACCTTC. It codes for CASSIGGTALNYGYTF. The chain couples TRBV19 to TRBJ1-2; 7 bases are a match to TRBD1. The CDR3 contains 16 residues. Looked up from germline, CDR1 is LNHDA and CDR2 is SQIVND (reference sequence). V shed 3 bases and J 2 bases; nucleotides not matched to a gene: 9.

V usage is TRBV9 and J usage is TRBJ2-1; D possibly corresponds to TRBD1 (5 bases). The ends were cut back, 0 bases at V and 7 bases at J, with 8 bases in the middle. The germline gives CDR1 SGDLS, CDR2 YYNGEE. The CDR3 spans 13 residues. The DNA for the CDR3 is TGTGCCAGCAGCGTAGCCAGGGCGAATGAGCAGTTCTTC. Residues: CASSVARANEQFF. The entire variable domain, with the rest obtained from reference TRBV9 and TRBJ2-1, is as follows: DSGVTQTPKHLITATGQRVTLRCSPRSGDLSVYWYQQSLDQGLQFLIQYYNGEERAKGNILERFSAQQFPDLHSELNLSSLELGDSALYFCASSVARANEQFFGPGTRLTVL.

This chain links TRBV18 with TRBJ2-5, with TRBD2 matching over 13 bases. This CDR3 is 18 amino acids long. Trimming cost V 3 bases and J 4 bases; bases outside gene matches: 11. Germline V gives CDR1 KGHSH, CDR2 LQKENI. CDR3 DNA sequence: TGTGCCAGCTCACCGCCGGGACTAGCGGGACCATTAGGAGAGACCCAGTACTTC. It codes for CASSPPGLAGPLGETQYF.

J is TRBJ2-1 and V is TRBV28; possible D gene TRBD1, 6 bases. The germline CDR1 and CDR2 sequences are MDHEN and SYDVKM. Trimming removed 4 bases at V and 7 bases at J, with 11 bases between. The CDR3 sequence is 13 residues long. The CDR3 DNA sequence: TGTGCCAGCAGTTCCCCACAGGGAAATGAGCAGTTCTTC. Translated: CASSSPQGNEQFF. Combining the CDR3 with reference TRBV28 and TRBJ2-1 gives the whole variable domain DVKVTQSSRYLVKRTGEKVFLECVQDMDHENMFWYRQDPGLGLRLIYFSYDVKMKEKGDIPEGYSVSREKKERFSLILESASTNQTSMYLCASSSPQGNEQFFGPGTRLTVL.

V and J are TRBV29-1 and TRBJ2-1; 7 bases are a match to TRBD1. This CDR3 is built from 16 residues. The germline gives CDR1 SQVTM, CDR2 ANQGSEA. The ends lost 7 bases at V and 4 bases at J; junction bases unmatched: 16. CDR3 nucleotide sequence: TGCAGCGGCCGGCCGGGACAGAGGGACCAATACAATGAGCAGTTCTTC. This translates into CSGRPGQRDQYNEQFF.

This chain links TRBV4-1 with TRBJ1-2; D is uncertain. Germline V gene data show CDR1 as MGHRA and CDR2 as YSYEKL. The length of the CDR3 is 16 residues. V dropped 0 bases and J dropped 5 bases, with 16 bases sitting between them. The CDR3 region is CASSQDRGGRRYGYTF. Written as DNA, the CDR3 is TGCGCCAGCAGCCAAGATCGGGGAGGGCGACGGTATGGCTACACCTTC.

The V call is TRBV3-1 (or the pseudogene TRBV3-2), the J call TRBJ1-2; 12 positions match TRBD1. CDR1 and CDR2 (germline): LGHDT, YNNKEL (reference sequence). After removal of 4 bases from V and 8 bases from J, the junction contained 8 bases not matched to a gene. The CDR3 sequence is 15 residues long. The CDR3 DNA sequence: TGTGCCAGCAGCCTCTGGGGACAGGGGGCAAAGGGCTACACCTTC. Encoded protein: CASSLWGQGAKGYTF.

This clone was seen once. The gene calls are TRBV3-1 (or the pseudogene TRBV3-2) and TRBJ1-2; 9 bases agree with TRBD1. The CDR3 covers 16 residues. The V segment lost 4 bases and the J segment 7 bases; nucleotides outside the gene matches: 13. Germline CDR1 is LGHDT and CDR2 is YNNKEL (reference sequence). CDR3: CASSLWGQGISSGYTF. DNA for the CDR3: TGTGCCAGCAGCCTCTGGGGACAGGGAATATCGAGTGGCTACACCTTC.

This chain uses TRBV18 with TRBJ2-1; 8 bases map to TRBD2. The CDR3 spans 17 residues. The germline V gene encodes CDR1 KGHSH and CDR2 LQKENI. Trimming at V came to 0 bases and at J to 7 bases, leaving 11 bases not matched to a gene. The CDR3: CASSPPTSENPWNEQFF. CDR3 sequence (DNA): TGTGCCAGCTCACCACCGACTAGCGAGAACCCCTGGAATGAGCAGTTCTTC.

This sequence joins TRBV29-1 and TRBJ2-3, with D possibly being TRBD2 (6 bases). The ends were cut back, 5 bases at V and 2 bases at J, with 11 bases in the middle. This CDR3 is built from 13 residues. CDR1 and CDR2 from the germline V gene are SQVTM and ANQGSEA. The CDR3 sequence: CSVPRGDTDTQYF. CDR3 DNA sequence: TGCAGCGTTCCGCGGGGAGACACAGATACGCAGTATTTT.

The chain combines TRBV27 with TRBJ2-7; TRBD1 matches 8 bases. The germline gives CDR1 MNHEY, CDR2 SMNVEV (reference sequence). With 6 bases clipped from V and 6 bases from J, the junction kept 16 bases outside the gene matches. This CDR3 contains 16 residues. The CDR3 DNA is TGTGCCAGCAGCTCTAGACGCCGGGGACAGGCTTCCGAGCAGTACTTC. This encodes CASSSRRRGQASEQYF.

This chain connects TRBV3-1 (or the pseudogene TRBV3-2) to TRBJ2-5, with D unclear. This CDR3 is built from 15 residues. In germline, CDR1 is LGHDT, CDR2 YNNKEL (reference sequence). Trimming shortened V by 6 bases and J by 1 base, and 15 bases separated the two germline ends. CDR3 protein: CASSPVTPRQETQYF. Here the CDR3 DNA reads TGTGCCAGCAGTCCGGTGACACCTCGCCAAGAGACCCAGTACTTC.

This rearrangement joins TRBV18 to TRBJ1-1; D unclear. This CDR3 is built from 16 residues. V was cut by 0 bases and J by 0 bases, with 11 bases left in between. CDR1 is KGHSH, CDR2 LQKENI, per germline. The CDR3 protein is CASSPPEGTVNTEAFF. For the CDR3, the DNA is TGTGCCAGCTCACCACCAGAAGGCACAGTGAACACTGAAGCTTTCTTT.

V usage is TRBV11-3 and J usage is TRBJ2-2; no clear D gene. The CDR3 has 13 residues. V was cut by 1 base and J by 9 bases, with 9 bases left in between. Germline V gives CDR1 SGHNT, CDR2 YENEEA. CDR3 DNA sequence: TGTGCCAGCAGCTTAGGCCCTGACAGGGAGCTGTTTTTT. The encoded protein is CASSLGPDRELFF. The whole variable domain, filled in from reference TRBV11-3 and TRBJ2-2, reads EAGVVQSPRYKIIEKKQPVAFWCNPISGHNTLYWYLQNLGQGPELLIRYENEEAVDDSQLPKDRFSAERLKGVDSTLKIQPAELGDSAVYLCASSLGPDRELFFGEGSRLTVL.

This sequence joins TRBV11-2 and TRBJ2-7, with TRBD1 matching 8 bases. Unmatched junction bases numbered 3, after V lost 2 bases and J lost 0 bases. The CDR3 consists of 15 residues. Germline lookup yields CDR1 SGHAT and CDR2 FQNNGV. This chain's CDR3 is CASSLYRGVSYEQYF. The CDR3 DNA reads as TGTGCCAGCAGCTTATACAGGGGGGTCTCCTACGAGCAGTACTTC.

This clone has a single count. The chain carries TRBV29-1 and TRBJ1-2; D might be TRBD1 (6 bases). The CDR3 has 12 residues. V was pared by 7 bases and J by 0 bases, with 9 bases between. Per the germline V gene, CDR1 is SQVTM and CDR2 is ANQGSEA. CDR3 region: CSATGSNYGYTF. DNA of the CDR3: TGCAGCGCGACAGGATCTAACTATGGCTACACCTTC.

The chain is built from TRBV19 and TRBJ2-1, with 7 bases matching TRBD1. The CDR3 is made up of 15 amino acids. The trim removed 10 bases at V and 0 bases at J, leaving 9 bases unmatched. Per germline, CDR1 LNHDA and CDR2 SQIVND (reference sequence). The CDR3 here is CATYDTGASYNEQFF. CDR3 nucleotide sequence: TGTGCCACTTACGATACAGGGGCCTCCTACAATGAGCAGTTCTTC.

This chain connects TRBV7-2 to TRBJ2-2; maybe TRBD2 (6 bases). The CDR3 runs to 15 residues. The V gene lost 1 base and the J gene lost 4 bases, with 10 bases spanning the gap. Per the germline V gene, CDR1 is SGHTA and CDR2 is FQGNSA. Here the CDR3 reads CASSLVGRSTGELFF. The CDR3 DNA reads as TGTGCCAGCAGCTTAGTCGGGAGAAGCACCGGGGAGCTGTTTTTT.

The chain recombines TRBV13 with TRBJ1-2; TRBD1 matches 7 bases. The CDR3 has 14 residues. From germline, CDR1 is PRHDT and CDR2 FYEKMQ (reference sequence). Trimming at V came to 4 bases and at J to 4 bases, leaving 6 bases not matched to a gene. The CDR3 DNA is TGTGCCAGCAGCTCCGACCGACAGGGCTATGGCTACACCTTC. Encoded protein: CASSSDRQGYGYTF.

The chain combines TRBV2 with TRBJ1-2; TRBD1 agrees at 7 bases. The V gene end was trimmed by 5 bases and the J gene end by 12 bases; junction bases not matched to a gene: 3. Germline V gene data show CDR1 as SNHLY and CDR2 as FYNNEI. CDR3 length: 10 amino acids. CDR3 residues: CASSQGVDTF. The CDR3 nucleotides are TGTGCCAGCAGTCAGGGGGTAGACACCTTC.

The chain couples TRBV6-5 to TRBJ2-1; possible D gene TRBD2, 6 bases. V lost 4 bases, J lost 0 bases, and 7 bases lay in between. This CDR3 contains 14 residues. The germline CDR1 and CDR2 sequences are MNHEY and SVGAGI. The CDR3 nucleotides read TGTGCCAGCAGTTGGGACTTCTCCTACAATGAGCAGTTCTTC. It encodes CASSWDFSYNEQFF.

The CDR3 here is CASSRLGGDTGELFF. The CDR3 DNA sequence: TGTGCCAGCAGCCGCTTGGGGGGGGACACCGGGGAGCTGTTTTTT. The rearrangement links TRBV7-9 to TRBJ2-2; 7 positions match TRBD2. Germline V gene sequence: CDR1 SEHNR, CDR2 FQNEAQ (reference sequence). J lost 3 bases, V lost 5 bases, and 6 bases had no gene match. The CDR3 extends over 15 amino acids.

V is TRBV7-9 and J is TRBJ1-4; tentative D call: TRBD1 (5 bases). The CDR3 is made up of 13 amino acids. CDR1 and CDR2 (germline): SEHNR, FQNEAQ (reference sequence). V lost 1 base, J lost 7 bases, and 7 bases lay in between. The CDR3 DNA reads as TGTGCCAGCAGCTTAGGGCAGGGTGAAAAACTGTTTTTT. Amino acids: CASSLGQGEKLFF.

The chain joins TRBV7-6 to TRBJ1-4; TRBD1 aligns across 8 bases. This CDR3 comprises 14 residues. The germline CDR1 and CDR2 sequences are SGHVS and FNYEAQ. V gave up 5 bases and J gave up 7 bases; unmatched junction bases: 6. This CDR3 is CASSKGQGGEKLFF. The CDR3 DNA sequence: TGTGCCAGCAGCAAAGGACAGGGCGGTGAAAAACTGTTTTTT.

The J gene is TRBJ1-5, the V gene TRBV6-5; 7 bases agree with TRBD1. CDR3 length: 14 residues. With 7 bases clipped from V and 1 base from J, the junction kept 4 bases outside the gene matches. CDR1 MNHEY and CDR2 SVGAGI come from the germline V gene. The CDR3 nucleotides read TGTGCCAGCAATATGGACAGGAGCAATCAGCCCCAGCATTTT. Protein sequence: CASNMDRSNQPQHF.

The chain joins TRBV4-1 to TRBJ2-1, with 8 bases fitting TRBD2. The V and J ends lost 6 bases and 3 bases, in that order; junction bases with no gene match: 7. CDR1 and CDR2 from the germline V gene are MGHRA and YSYEKL. The CDR3 has 15 residues. CDR3 residues: CASRQSGLVYNEQFF. In DNA, the CDR3 is TGCGCCAGCAGGCAATCGGGACTAGTCTACAATGAGCAGTTCTTC.